A selection of T cell receptor beta chains follows, all from one sample in a study of cytomegalovirus exposure and HLA in healthy donors. Only in-frame clones appear in the TCRdb table, and some are missing; sequencing was by immunoSEQ multiplex PCR. The sample carries 200,000 to 250,000 clones, 60% to 85% recorded once. Sequenced material: PBMCs. These receptor sequences come from a man aged 35-49 years in good health and CMV-seronegative. The conserved cysteine and the conserved F or W are not part of the CDR3 here. A D gene is named only where the DNA matches it firmly. Clone sizes are given selectively: once, few, many, or a class where the clone is expanded.

TRBJ2-4	TRBD2	-	TRBV5-1	ASSQLGTSGGAYAIQY
TRBJ2-2	TRBD1	-	TRBV6-5	ASSRTGTGELF
TRBJ2-1	TRBD2	few	TRBV7-3	ASSPSGGREQF
TRBJ2-1	TRBD2	-	TRBV2	ASSVRTSGELSSYNEQF
TRBJ2-7	-	-	TRBV18	ASSPRGQAEY
TRBJ2-7	-	-	TRBV21-1	ASFFSHEQY
TRBJ2-1	-	-	TRBV19	ASSISGSSYNEQF
TRBJ2-7	TRBD2	-	TRBV25-1	ASSDWTSGTSYEQY
TRBJ2-3	TRBD1	-	TRBV6-4	ASKKQGAGTDTQY
TRBJ1-2	-	-	TRBV18	ASSPPTKLNYGYT
TRBJ2-5	-	-	TRBV2	ASSSQGQETQY